What follows are 14 T cell receptor beta chains derived from one specimen sequenced in a study of T cells after yellow fever vaccination. Each CDR3 protein gets one entry after TCRdb re-called the 5' RACE reads with MiXCR. The table lists 150,000 to 200,000 distinct CDR3 sequences, about 10% of them singletons, with about 38% in the top ten. The sequencing used CD8+ T cells sorted from PBMCs, collected 15 days after the yellow fever booster vaccination. The source is a man aged 18 to 35 who received the YFV17D yellow fever vaccine.

V usage is TRBV15 and J usage is TRBJ1-3; D gene unclear. In germline, CDR1 is LNHNV, CDR2 YYDKDF (reference sequence). This CDR3 region has 17 residues. Trimming shortened V by 3 bases and J by 8 bases, and 23 bases separated the two germline ends. The CDR3 sequence: CATSSPARGGLTDTIYF. In DNA, the CDR3 is TGTGCCACCAGCAGTCCCGCACGGGGTGGGTTAACGGACACCATATATTTT.

The table lists this clonotype with many counts. The V gene is TRBV9, the J gene TRBJ2-1; D is perhaps TRBD1 (5 bases). This CDR3 has 15 residues. V lost 0 bases and J lost 5, with 12 bases in between. The germline V gene encodes CDR1 SGDLS and CDR2 YYNGEE. The DNA for the CDR3 is TGTGCCAGCAGCGTAGCTGGGGCTACCCACAATGAGCAGTTCTTC. It encodes CASSVAGATHNEQFF.

This clonotype was seen ten or more times. A clone one base away is much larger, so this may be a read error. CDR3 residues: CASSLDYEQYF. CDR3 nucleotide sequence: TGTGCCAGCAGCTTAGACTACGAGCAGTACTTC. The chain couples TRBV7-9 to TRBJ2-7; D gene uncertain. V lost 1 base and J lost 3, with 1 base in between. The CDR3 loop spans 11 amino acids. CDR1 SEHNR and CDR2 FQNEAQ come from the germline V gene (reference sequence).

This clonotype was observed many times. The V and J genes are TRBV29-1 and TRBJ2-7, with D uncertain. Germline assignment: CDR1 SQVTM and CDR2 ANQGSEA. V lost 4 bases, J lost 0 bases, and 10 bases lay in between. The CDR3 spans 13 residues. CDR3 in DNA: TGCAGCGTTGCTAGGGAAAGCTCCTACGAGCAGTACTTC. Protein: CSVARESSYEQYF.

This rearrangement joins TRBV10-3 to TRBJ2-7; 10 nucleotides match TRBD2. V shed 5 bases and J 4 bases; nucleotides not matched to a gene: 8. The CDR3 runs to 15 residues. Germline V gene data show CDR1 as ENHRY and CDR2 as SYGVKD. In nucleotides, the CDR3 is TGTGCCATCAGTAACGCTAGCGGGGGCCAATACGAGCAGTACTTC. Its translation: CAISNASGGQYEQYF.

This clonotype was counted between two and nine times. The genes are TRBV6-5 and TRBJ2-4; 7 nucleotides align to TRBD1. The germline V gene encodes CDR1 MNHEY and CDR2 SVGAGI. CDR3 length: 14 residues. Trimming cost V 6 bases and J 10 bases; bases outside gene matches: 12. In nucleotides, the CDR3 is TGTGCCAGCAGCTCCGACAGGGTTCCAGGGATTCAGTACTTC. This sequence encodes CASSSDRVPGIQYF.

The V gene is TRBV15, the J gene TRBJ2-7; D remains ambiguous. Germline-derived CDR1 and CDR2 are LNHNV and YYDKDF (reference sequence). The germline V and J ends were trimmed by 0 bases and 0 bases, with 15 bases remaining between them. CDR3 length: 17 residues. The CDR3: CATSRDVPRQVSYEQYV. The CDR3 DNA reads as TGTGCCACCAGCAGAGATGTGCCGAGGCAGGTCTCCTACGAGCAGTACGTC.

The V call is TRBV27, the J call TRBJ2-6; D gene uncertain. Per germline, CDR1 MNHEY and CDR2 SMNVEV (reference sequence). There are 14 residues in the CDR3. Trimming removed 3 bases at V and 0 bases at J, with 3 bases between. CDR3 loop: CASSFHSGANVLTF. The CDR3, as DNA: TGTGCCAGCAGTTTCCACTCTGGGGCCAACGTCCTGACTTTC.

The chain has TRBV28 and TRBJ2-4, with D uncertain. This CDR3 is built from 15 residues. Germline values: CDR1 MDHEN, CDR2 SYDVKM. V lost 2 bases to trimming and J lost 1 base, with 9 bases between them. For the CDR3, the DNA is TGTGCCAGCAGTTTACAGGCGGTGGCCAAAAACATTCAGTACTTC. This sequence encodes CASSLQAVAKNIQYF.

This clonotype appeared a few times. This rearrangement joins TRBV6-2 or TRBV6-3 to TRBJ2-3; D is unclear. Germline CDR1 MNHEY, CDR2 SVGEGT. The CDR3 is made up of 13 amino acids. The CDR3 coding sequence is TGTGCTTCTAACAGAGGTCGGACAGATACGCAGTATTTT. Translating gives CASNRGRTDTQYF.

This chain joins TRBV3-1 and TRBJ2-7, with D perhaps matching TRBD1 (5 bases). Germline V gene sequence: CDR1 LGHDT, CDR2 YNNKEL (reference sequence). CDR3 length: 14 amino acids. Trimming stripped 4 bases from V and 2 bases from J, with 12 bases between. CDR3: CASSPQGAPYEQYF. CDR3 sequence (DNA): TGTGCCAGCAGCCCGCAGGGTGCGCCCTACGAGCAGTACTTC.

This clonotype was observed a handful of times. The V call is TRBV7-2, the J call TRBJ1-3; D ambiguous. There are 14 residues in the CDR3. Germline V gives CDR1 SGHTA, CDR2 FQGNSA. Between the trimmed V and J ends, which lost 1 base and 0 bases, there was a span of 4 bases. CDR3 DNA: TGTGCCAGCAGCTTAGGGCTCTCTGGAAACACCATATATTTT. Encoded protein: CASSLGLSGNTIYF.

The chain joins TRBV20-1 to TRBJ2-7, with 9 bases matching TRBD2. CDR3 length: 14 amino acids. Germline CDR1 and CDR2: DFQATT and SNEGSKA (reference sequence). Trimming removed 3 bases from V and 0 bases from J; junction bases left unmatched: 3. This CDR3 is CSASSSGVSYEQYF. The CDR3 DNA reads TGCAGTGCTAGCTCTAGCGGGGTCTCCTACGAGCAGTACTTC.

This clonotype was counted a few times. The V and J genes are TRBV6-2 or TRBV6-3 and TRBJ1-2; D remains ambiguous. Germline CDR1 is MNHEY and CDR2 is SVGEGT. This CDR3 spans 14 amino acids. The V end was cut by 7 bases, the J end by 7 bases, with 19 bases between. CDR3 protein: CASNPVDVRFGYTF. Here the CDR3 DNA reads TGTGCCAGCAACCCAGTGGATGTACGCTTTGGCTACACCTTC.